A single sample gave rise to the 6 T cell receptor beta chains below, sequenced in a study of regulatory T cells. Whole-study results and caveats: Compared with autologous conventional CD4+ cells and control regulatory cells, CD3G-deficient regulatory T cells showed reduced diversity.

The PCR used 52 TRBV and 13 TRBJ primers. Here immunoSEQ multiplex PCR was the method, and the copy in TCRdb shows in-frame clones only, minus some. There are a few thousand clones in the sample; around 96% occur only once, and less than 3.5% lies in the top ten. These receptors have no known antigen. The sample taken for sequencing was CD4+ Tregs sorted from blood. These TCRs come from a person between 18 and 35 years old with CD3G deficiency.

A single count supports this clone. V is TRBV6-5 and J is TRBJ2-7; D uncertain. The CDR3 totals 13 residues. V dropped 7 bases and J dropped 5 bases, with 15 bases sitting between them. The germline V gene has CDR1 MNHEY and CDR2 SVGAGI. CDR3 protein: CASTLRYNDEQYF. In nucleotides, the CDR3 is TGTGCCAGCACCCTGAGATATAACGACGAGCAGTACTTC.

This rearrangement joins TRBV5-1 to TRBJ2-3, with 7 positions matching TRBD1. Looked up from germline, CDR1 is SGHRS and CDR2 is YFSETQ. The CDR3 runs to 15 residues. J gave up 6 bases and V 4 bases, and 11 bases lay outside the gene matches. For the CDR3, the DNA is TGCGCCAGCAGCACGGGACAGCTAGAGATCGATACGCAGTATTTT. Its translation: CASSTGQLEIDTQYF.

This clone appeared once. The rearrangement uses TRBV6-1 and TRBJ1-5; no firm D call. Germline V gives CDR1 MNHNS, CDR2 SASEGT. Trimming stripped 7 bases from V and 0 bases from J, with 4 bases between. CDR3 length equals 12 residues. The DNA of the CDR3 is TGTGCCAGCACGGATAGCAATCAGCCCCAGCATTTT. It specifies CASTDSNQPQHF.

V is TRBV7-9 and J is TRBJ1-1, with D unresolved. V gave up 7 bases and J gave up 1 base, with 19 bases separating them. The CDR3 has 16 amino acids. The germline V gene has CDR1 SEHNR and CDR2 FQNEAQ (reference sequence). CDR3 amino acids: CASTPDLFTSNTEAFF. The CDR3 DNA reads TGTGCCAGCACCCCGGACCTCTTCACATCGAACACTGAAGCTTTCTTT.

The rearrangement links TRBV23-1 to TRBJ2-5, with 11 bases that match TRBD1. TRBV23-1 is sorted into the ORF group, with uncertain function. V lost 0 bases to trimming and J lost 2 bases; unmatched junction nucleotides: 2. This CDR3 is 16 amino acids long. The CDR3 is CASSQSWDRGQETQYF. Written as DNA, the CDR3 is TGCGCCAGCAGTCAATCATGGGACAGGGGGCAAGAGACCCAGTACTTC.

The chain combines TRBV28 with TRBJ2-7; tentatively, D is TRBD2 (6 bases). The CDR3 sequence is 15 residues long. CDR1 and CDR2 (germline): MDHEN, SYDVKM. With 1 base removed from V and 5 bases from J, the gap between germline ends came to 15 bases. Here the CDR3 reads CASSLSGRDHHEQYF. CDR3 bases: TGTGCCAGCAGTTTATCGGGGCGGGATCACCACGAGCAGTACTTC. Drawing the rest from reference TRBV28 and TRBJ2-7, the complete variable domain is DVKVTQSSRYLVKRTGEKVFLECVQDMDHENMFWYRQDPGLGLRLIYFSYDVKMKEKGDIPEGYSVSREKKERFSLILESASTNQTSMYLCASSLSGRDHHEQYFGPGTRLTVT.